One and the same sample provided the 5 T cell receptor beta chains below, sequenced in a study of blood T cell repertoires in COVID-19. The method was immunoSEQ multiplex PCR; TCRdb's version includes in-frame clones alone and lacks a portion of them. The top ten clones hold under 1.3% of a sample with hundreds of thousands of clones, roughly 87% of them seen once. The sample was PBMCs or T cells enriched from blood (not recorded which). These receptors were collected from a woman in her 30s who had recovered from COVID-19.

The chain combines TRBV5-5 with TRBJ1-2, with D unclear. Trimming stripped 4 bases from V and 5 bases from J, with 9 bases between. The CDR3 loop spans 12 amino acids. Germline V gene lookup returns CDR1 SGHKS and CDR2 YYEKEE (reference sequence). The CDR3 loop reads CASSASSYGYTF. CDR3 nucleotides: TGTGCCAGCAGCGCCAGTTCTTATGGCTACACCTTC.

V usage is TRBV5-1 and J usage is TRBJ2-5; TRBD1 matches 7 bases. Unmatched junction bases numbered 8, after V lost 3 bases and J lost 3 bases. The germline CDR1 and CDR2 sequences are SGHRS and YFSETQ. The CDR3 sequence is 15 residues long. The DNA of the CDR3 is TGCGCCAGCAGCTCAGGGACAGACCATAAAGAGACCCAGTACTTC. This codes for CASSSGTDHKETQYF. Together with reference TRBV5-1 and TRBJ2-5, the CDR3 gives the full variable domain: KAGVTQTPRYLIKTRGQQVTLSCSPISGHRSVSWYQQTPGQGLQFLFEYFSETQRNKGNFPGRFSGRQFSNSRSEMNVSTLELGDSALYLCASSSGTDHKETQYFGPGTRLLVL.

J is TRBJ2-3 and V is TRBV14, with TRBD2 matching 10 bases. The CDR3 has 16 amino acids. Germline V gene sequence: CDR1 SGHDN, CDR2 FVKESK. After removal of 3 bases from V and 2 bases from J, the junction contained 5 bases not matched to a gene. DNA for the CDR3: TGTGCCAGCAGCCACCCTAGCGGGGGCATCACAGATACGCAGTATTTT. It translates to CASSHPSGGITDTQYF.

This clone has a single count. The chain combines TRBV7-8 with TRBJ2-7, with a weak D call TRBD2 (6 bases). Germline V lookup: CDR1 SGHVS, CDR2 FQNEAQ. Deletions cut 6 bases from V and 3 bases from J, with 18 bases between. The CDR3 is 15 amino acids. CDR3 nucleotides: TGTGCCAGCAGGTTTGGCGCGGGGTCCTTCTACGAGCAGTACTTC. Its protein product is CASRFGAGSFYEQYF.

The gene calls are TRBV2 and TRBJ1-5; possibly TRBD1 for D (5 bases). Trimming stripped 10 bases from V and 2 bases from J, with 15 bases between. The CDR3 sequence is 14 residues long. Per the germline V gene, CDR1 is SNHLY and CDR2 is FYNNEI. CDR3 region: CATSPDRGNQPQHF. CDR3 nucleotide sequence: TGTGCCACCTCACCAGACAGAGGCAATCAGCCCCAGCATTTT.